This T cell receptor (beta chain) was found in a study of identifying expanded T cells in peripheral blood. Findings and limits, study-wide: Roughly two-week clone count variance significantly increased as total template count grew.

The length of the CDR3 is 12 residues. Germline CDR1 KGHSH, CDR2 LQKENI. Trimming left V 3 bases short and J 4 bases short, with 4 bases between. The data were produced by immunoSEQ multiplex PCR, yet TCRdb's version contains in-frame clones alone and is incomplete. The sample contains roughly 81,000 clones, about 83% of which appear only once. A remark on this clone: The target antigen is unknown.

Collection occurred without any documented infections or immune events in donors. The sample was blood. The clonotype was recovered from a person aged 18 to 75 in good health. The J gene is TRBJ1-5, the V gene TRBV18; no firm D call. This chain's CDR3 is CASSPSNQPQHF. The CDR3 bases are TGTGCCAGCTCACCCTCAAATCAGCCCCAGCATTTT.